Each of the 21 T cell receptor beta chains below was sequenced from the same sample in a study of prognosis after radiotherapy for stage I lung cancer. Two-round multiplex PCR amplified TCR beta CDR3 from genomic DNA. It was primers specific to each TRBV and TRBJ gene that first-round PCR used. One entry per CDR3 protein results from TCRdb running MiXCR on the multiplex PCR reads. The repertoire holds some 25,000 distinct CDR3 sequences, with roughly 35% as singletons. Sequencing used PBMCs, obtained before or after stereotactic body radiation therapy (not recorded which). The source is a donor aged 50 or older with non-small cell lung cancer.

The J gene is TRBJ1-6, the V gene TRBV5-1; 10 bases agree with TRBD1. CDR1 is SGHRS and CDR2 is YFSETQ in the germline V gene. CDR3 length: 15 amino acids. The J segment lost 9 bases and the V segment lost 0 bases, leaving 3 bases of the junction unmatched. The CDR3 bases are TGCGCCAGCAGCTTGGGTGGGACAGGGGCTTCACCCCTCCACTTT. Amino acids: CASSLGGTGASPLHF.

The chain links TRBV6-1 to TRBJ2-6, with 9 positions matching TRBD1. V shed 7 bases and J 2 bases; nucleotides not matched to a gene: 9. The CDR3 length is 17 residues. Looked up from germline, CDR1 is MNHNS and CDR2 is SASEGT. The DNA of the CDR3 is TGTGCCAGCATCCTACAGGGGGCAGGGACTGGGGCCAACGTCCTGACTTTC. Its protein product is CASILQGAGTGANVLTF.

This clonotype was observed many times. The J gene is TRBJ2-1, the V gene TRBV24-1, with D possibly being TRBD2 (6 bases). Trimming took off 1 base at V and 3 bases at J, with 24 bases between the two ends. The CDR3 loop spans 20 amino acids. The germline V gene has CDR1 KGHDR and CDR2 SFDVKD. The CDR3 region is CATSDFERVGTGPLYNEQFF. The CDR3 nucleotides are TGTGCCACCAGTGATTTTGAGCGGGTCGGAACGGGGCCCCTCTACAATGAGCAGTTCTTC.

The chain employs TRBV29-1 and TRBJ1-1; TRBD1 aligns across 7 bases. Germline V gene sequence: CDR1 SQVTM, CDR2 ANQGSEA. The V segment lost 5 bases and the J segment 3 bases; nucleotides outside the gene matches: 12. The CDR3 sequence is 15 residues long. The CDR3 DNA reads as TGCAGCGTTCCCCTGACAGGGACTAGGGACACTGAAGCTTTCTTT. Protein product: CSVPLTGTRDTEAFF.

Only one count was recorded for this clonotype. The chain joins TRBV12-3 or TRBV12-4 to TRBJ2-7, with 7 bases aligning to TRBD1. The CDR3 covers 16 residues. J gave up 7 bases and V 6 bases, and 18 bases lay outside the gene matches. The CDR3 is CASSHSRDRGSWEQYF. CDR3 sequence (DNA): TGTGCCAGCAGCCATAGCCGGGACAGAGGGAGTTGGGAGCAGTACTTC.

This clonotype was observed at least ten times. CDR3 sequence reads: CASGNPRGRTGELFF. Here the CDR3 DNA reads TGTGCTAGTGGAAACCCCAGGGGGCGTACCGGGGAGCTGTTTTTT. The V gene is TRBV12-5, the J gene TRBJ2-2, with TRBD1 matching 8 bases. The CDR3 runs 15 residues. J was trimmed by 5 bases and V by 6 bases; bases with no gene match: 8. CDR1 and CDR2 (germline): LGHNT, FRNRAP.

This clonotype was seen many times. The genes are TRBV9 and TRBJ2-1, with a weak D call TRBD2 (5 bases). V lost 0 bases and J lost 8, with 18 bases in between. CDR1 is SGDLS and CDR2 is YYNGEE in the germline V gene. The CDR3 consists of 16 residues. The DNA of the CDR3 is TGTGCCAGCAGCGTAGTGGATGTTCTTCCAGCGGATGAGCAGTTCTTC. Its translation: CASSVVDVLPADEQFF. The full variable domain, with the rest looked up from reference TRBV9 and TRBJ2-1, is DSGVTQTPKHLITATGQRVTLRCSPRSGDLSVYWYQQSLDQGLQFLIQYYNGEERAKGNILERFSAQQFPDLHSELNLSSLELGDSALYFCASSVVDVLPADEQFFGPGTRLTVL.

This clonotype appeared many times. The rearrangement uses TRBV30 and TRBJ1-3; weak D call: TRBD1 (6 bases). Trimming took 0 bases from V and 7 from J, leaving 10 bases between them. Germline CDR1 is GTSNPN and CDR2 is SVGIG (reference sequence). The CDR3 is made up of 13 amino acids. CDR3 sequence reads: CAWSVQGINTIYF. CDR3 bases: TGTGCCTGGAGTGTCCAGGGGATTAACACCATATATTTT.

Note on this clonotype: It may be a read error: a sequence one base away is much more abundant. This chain links TRBV7-6 with TRBJ1-1; possible D gene TRBD1, 6 bases. The germline V gene has CDR1 SGHVS and CDR2 FNYEAQ. This CDR3 spans 15 amino acids. The CDR3 region is CASSLRGRGGTESFF. The CDR3 DNA reads TGTGCCAGCAGCTTAAGGGGACGGGGGGGCACTGAATCTTTCTTT.

V is TRBV3-1 and J is TRBJ2-3; perhaps TRBD2 as D (5 bases). The CDR3 totals 14 residues. Germline lookup yields CDR1 LGHDT and CDR2 YNNKEL (reference sequence). V lost 4 bases to trimming and J lost 8 bases, with 16 bases between them. Here the CDR3 DNA reads TGTGCCAGCAGCCGAGTTTCACGGGAAGGTACGCAGTATTTT. This gives the protein CASSRVSREGTQYF.

The V call is TRBV7-9, the J call TRBJ1-2, with D possibly matching TRBD1 (6 bases). The V and J ends lost 5 bases and 1 base respectively, with 20 bases between them. Per germline, CDR1 SEHNR and CDR2 FQNEAQ (reference sequence). The CDR3 has 17 residues. This chain's CDR3 is CASSTNSLGAYNYGYTF. The DNA for the CDR3 is TGTGCCAGCAGCACTAATAGCTTGGGGGCGTATAACTATGGCTACACCTTC.

This clonotype came up many times. The chain uses TRBV5-1 and TRBJ2-2, with D perhaps given as TRBD1 or TRBD2 (5 bases each). The CDR3 extends over 16 amino acids. Germline assignment: CDR1 SGHRS and CDR2 YFSETQ. Trimming removed 0 bases from V and 0 bases from J, with 9 bases in between. Here the CDR3 reads CASSLEVGANTGELFF. Written as DNA, the CDR3 is TGCGCCAGCAGCTTGGAAGTGGGGGCGAACACCGGGGAGCTGTTTTTT.

The chain links TRBV19 to TRBJ1-5; D remains unclear. The germline V gene encodes CDR1 LNHDA and CDR2 SQIVND (reference sequence). This CDR3 region has 13 residues. V was cut by 1 base and J by 3 bases, with 4 bases left in between. In DNA, the CDR3 is TGTGCCAGTAGTATAGGGCCCAATCAGCCCCAGCATTTT. It specifies CASSIGPNQPQHF.

Only one count was recorded for this clonotype. Possible read error: a much larger clone is one base away. The chain joins TRBV20-1 to TRBJ1-1; D remains ambiguous. CDR1 and CDR2 (germline): DFQATT, SNEGSKA (reference sequence). The germline V and J ends were trimmed by 3 bases and 4 bases, with 12 bases remaining between them. CDR3 size: 13 residues. The CDR3 nucleotides are TGCAGTGCTAGGATTTCACATGCCACTGAAGCTTTCTTT. Amino acids: CSARISHATEAFF.

The rearrangement joins TRBV27 to TRBJ1-6, with 7 bases that match TRBD1. CDR3 length: 14 residues. Germline loops: CDR1 MNHEY, CDR2 SMNVEV (reference sequence). V dropped 5 bases and J dropped 11; count of bases not matched to a gene: 9. Here the CDR3 DNA reads TGTGCCAGCAGTACTTTTAACAGGGGCACACCCCTCCACTTT. Translated, it gives CASSTFNRGTPLHF.

As regards this clonotype: This probably arose from a read error, given a far larger clone one base away. This chain uses TRBV6-8 with TRBJ2-7; tentatively, D is TRBD1 (5 bases). CDR1 and CDR2 from the germline V gene are MNHGY and SAAAGT. The V end was cut by 6 bases, the J end by 5 bases, with 20 bases between. CDR3 length: 15 amino acids. This CDR3 is CASSYNRKTSDEQYF. The CDR3 bases are TGTGCCAGCAGCTACAACAGGAAAACGTCTGACGAGCAGTACTTC.

This chain joins TRBV12-3 or TRBV12-4 and TRBJ2-3; perhaps TRBD2 as D (5 bases). Trimming shortened V by 7 bases and J by 3 bases, and 17 bases separated the two germline ends. The length of the CDR3 is 15 residues. The CDR3 loop reads CASTDGLWETDTQYF. DNA for the CDR3: TGTGCCAGCACCGACGGACTGTGGGAGACAGATACGCAGTATTTT.

This clonotype has a count of ten or more. The V and J genes are TRBV5-6 and TRBJ1-4; 9 nucleotides match TRBD1. Trimming took 2 bases from V and 6 from J; bases not matched to a gene: 2. CDR1 is SGHDT and CDR2 is YYEEEE in the germline V gene. The CDR3 has 14 residues. CDR3 region: CASSLQGADEKLFF. DNA of the CDR3: TGTGCCAGCAGCTTACAGGGGGCGGATGAAAAACTGTTTTTT.

This sequence joins TRBV15 and TRBJ1-2, with TRBD1 matching over 11 bases. V shed 3 bases, J shed 6 bases, and the junction held 0 bases outside the gene matches. There are 13 residues in the CDR3. The germline V gene encodes CDR1 LNHNV and CDR2 YYDKDF (reference sequence). The CDR3 here is CATSRGQGDGYTF. The DNA for the CDR3 is TGTGCCACCAGCAGGGGACAGGGGGATGGCTACACCTTC.

Regarding this clonotype: A far larger clone is a single base away, which makes a read error likely. This chain connects TRBV6-4 to TRBJ2-1; TRBD2 matches 7 bases. The CDR3 covers 16 residues. The germline CDR1 and CDR2 sequences are MRHNA and SNTAGT. The CDR3 nucleotides read TGTGCCAGCAGTTACTCGGTACTAGCGTCCTACGATGAGCAGTTCTTC. The encoded protein is CASSYSVLASYDEQFF.

This clonotype was picked up many times. The chain carries TRBV6-5 and TRBJ1-6; TRBD1 might be the D (6 bases). Trimming cost V 3 bases and J 2 bases, with 11 bases left between them. Germline CDR1 MNHEY, CDR2 SVGAGI. This CDR3 region has 16 residues. CDR3 nucleotides: TGTGCCAGCAGTTATGCAGGGGTTCCCTATAATTCACCCCTCCACTTT. Its translation is CASSYAGVPYNSPLHF.